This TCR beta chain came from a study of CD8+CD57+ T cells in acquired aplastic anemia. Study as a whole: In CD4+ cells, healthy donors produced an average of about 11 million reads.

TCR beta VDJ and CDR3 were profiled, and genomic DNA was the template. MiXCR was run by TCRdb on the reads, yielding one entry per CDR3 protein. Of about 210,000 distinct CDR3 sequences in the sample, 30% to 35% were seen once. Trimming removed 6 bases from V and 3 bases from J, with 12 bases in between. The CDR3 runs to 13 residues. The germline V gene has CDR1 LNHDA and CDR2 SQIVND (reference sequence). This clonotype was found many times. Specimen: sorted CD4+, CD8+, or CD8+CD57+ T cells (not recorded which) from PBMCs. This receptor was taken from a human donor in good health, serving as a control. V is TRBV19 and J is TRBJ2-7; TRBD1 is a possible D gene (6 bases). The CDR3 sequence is CASSREDSYEQYF. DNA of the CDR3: TGTGCCAGTAGCCGCGAGGACAGCTACGAGCAGTACTTC.